This T cell receptor (beta chain) was sequenced in a study of blood T cell repertoires in COVID-19. About the research overall: Spain, Italy and the United States supplied samples that represented acute and convalescent COVID-19. The analysed material was cDNA or gDNA that came from T cells, B-cell-depleted T cells, or PBMCs.

Assay: immunoSEQ multiplex PCR; the TCRdb copy retains only in-frame clones and omits some. The sample has some 120,000 clones; more than 75% are singletons. J lost 6 bases, V lost 0 bases, and 6 bases had no gene match. Germline CDR1 reads SGDLS; CDR2 reads YYNGEE. This CDR3 contains 15 residues. This TCR came from a man between 65 and 85 years old with acute or convalescent COVID-19. V and J are TRBV9 and TRBJ2-1; 7 nucleotides agree with TRBD1. The sequencing input was peripheral blood. For the CDR3, the DNA is TGTGCCAGCAGCGTAGGGGACAGCACGACCAATGAGCAGTTCTTC. This sequence encodes CASSVGDSTTNEQFF.